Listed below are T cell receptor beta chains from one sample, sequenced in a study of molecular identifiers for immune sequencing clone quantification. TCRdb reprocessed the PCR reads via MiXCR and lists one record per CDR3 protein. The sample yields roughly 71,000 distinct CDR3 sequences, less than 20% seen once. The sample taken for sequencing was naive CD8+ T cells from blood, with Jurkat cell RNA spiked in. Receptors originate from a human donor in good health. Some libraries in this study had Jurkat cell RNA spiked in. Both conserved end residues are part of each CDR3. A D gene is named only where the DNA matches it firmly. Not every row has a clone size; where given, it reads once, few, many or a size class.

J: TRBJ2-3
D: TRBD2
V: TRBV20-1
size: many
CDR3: CSALKGLAGAPPDTQYF
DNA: TGCAGTGCTTTGAAGGGACTAGCGGGAGCCCCGCCAGATACGCAGTATTTT

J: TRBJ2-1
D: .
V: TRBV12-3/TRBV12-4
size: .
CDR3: CASSPTGGGIMERFF
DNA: TGTGCCAGCAGTCCCACTGGGGGCGGCATCATGGAGCGGTTCTTC

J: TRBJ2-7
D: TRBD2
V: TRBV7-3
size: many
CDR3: CASSSEPGLATEQYF
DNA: TGTGCCAGCAGCTCGGAACCGGGACTAGCAACCGAGCAGTACTTC

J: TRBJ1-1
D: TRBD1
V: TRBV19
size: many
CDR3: CASSIAGGGTEAFF
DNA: TGTGCCAGTAGTATAGCAGGGGGAGGTACTGAAGCTTTCTTT

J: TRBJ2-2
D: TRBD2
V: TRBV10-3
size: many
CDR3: CAISELAVNTGELFF
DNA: TGTGCCATCAGTGAACTAGCGGTTAACACCGGGGAGCTGTTTTTT

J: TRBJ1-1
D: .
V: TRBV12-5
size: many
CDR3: CASGFGATEAFF
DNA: TGTGCTAGTGGTTTTGGGGCTACTGAAGCTTTCTTT

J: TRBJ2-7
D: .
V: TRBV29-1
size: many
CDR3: CSVVSGLYEQYF
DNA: TGCAGCGTTGTTTCGGGATTATACGAGCAGTACTTC

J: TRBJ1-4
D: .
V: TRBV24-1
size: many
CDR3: CATSDGGTINGYEKLFF
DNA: TGTGCCACCAGTGATGGGGGGACAATTAACGGGTATGAAAAACTGTTTTTT

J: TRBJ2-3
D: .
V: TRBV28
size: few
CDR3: CASSLRLVDTQYF
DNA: TGTGCCAGCAGTTTACGACTCGTAGATACGCAGTATTTT

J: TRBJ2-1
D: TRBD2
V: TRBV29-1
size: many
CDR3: CSVEDRLAGGLNEQFF
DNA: TGCAGCGTTGAAGATCGGCTAGCGGGAGGTCTGAATGAGCAGTTCTTC

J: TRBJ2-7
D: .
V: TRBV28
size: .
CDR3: CASSLGIGAYEQYF
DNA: TGTGCCAGCAGTTTGGGGATAGGGGCCTACGAGCAGTACTTC

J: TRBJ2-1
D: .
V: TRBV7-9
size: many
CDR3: CASSGTSLPYNEQFF
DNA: TGTGCCAGCAGCGGCACTAGCCTCCCCTACAATGAGCAGTTCTTC

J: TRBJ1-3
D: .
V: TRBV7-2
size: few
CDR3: CASSPGISGNTIYF
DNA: TGTGCCAGCAGCCCAGGGATATCTGGAAACACCATATATTTT

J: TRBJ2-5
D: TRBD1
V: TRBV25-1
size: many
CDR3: CASSEFRGLLVQETQYF
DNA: TGTGCCAGCAGTGAATTCAGGGGGTTGTTAGTCCAAGAGACCCAGTACTTC

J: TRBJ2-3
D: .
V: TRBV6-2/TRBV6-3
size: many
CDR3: CASSYSTGASTDTQYF
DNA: TGTGCCAGCAGTTACTCGACCGGAGCTAGCACAGATACGCAGTATTTT

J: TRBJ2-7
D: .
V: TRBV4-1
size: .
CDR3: CASSLKFGGKRNSYEQYF
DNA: TGCGCCAGCAGCCTGAAGTTTGGCGGGAAGCGAAACTCCTACGAGCAGTACTTC

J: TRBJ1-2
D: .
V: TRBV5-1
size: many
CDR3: CASSLAGQPNYGYTF
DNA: TGCGCCAGCAGCTTGGCCGGACAGCCCAACTATGGCTACACCTTC

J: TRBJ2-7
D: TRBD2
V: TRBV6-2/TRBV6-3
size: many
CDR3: CASSETGTSGRIHEQYF
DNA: TGTGCCAGCAGCGAAACCGGGACTAGCGGGAGGATCCACGAGCAGTACTTC

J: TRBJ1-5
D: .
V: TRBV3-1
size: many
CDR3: CASSQGAGVRPQHF
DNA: TGTGCCAGCAGCCAAGGGGCAGGGGTTCGGCCCCAGCATTTT

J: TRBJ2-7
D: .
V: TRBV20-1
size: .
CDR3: CSAEAAGEQHF
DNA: TGCAGTGCGGAGGCGGCCGGCGAGCAGCACTTC

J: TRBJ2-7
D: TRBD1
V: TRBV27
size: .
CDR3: CAGSWGTGVREQYF
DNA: TGTGCCGGCAGTTGGGGGACAGGGGTTAGAGAGCAGTACTTC

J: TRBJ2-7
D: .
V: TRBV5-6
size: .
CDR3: CASSERRGLTANYEQYF
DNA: TGTGCCAGCAGCGAAAGACGAGGATTGACAGCCAACTACGAGCAGTACTTC

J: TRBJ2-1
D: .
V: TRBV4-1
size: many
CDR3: CASSPGAYNEQFF
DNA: TGCGCCAGCAGCCCCGGGGCGTACAATGAGCAGTTCTTC

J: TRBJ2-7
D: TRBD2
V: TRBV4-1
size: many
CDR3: CASSQEELAGRSSYEQYF
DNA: TGCGCCAGCAGCCAAGAGGAACTAGCGGGGCGTAGCTCCTACGAGCAGTACTTC